The rows below give T cell receptor beta chains drawn from one sample of a study of somatic mutations in cytotoxic T cells in rheumatoid arthritis. Here immunoSEQ multiplex PCR was the method, and the copy in TCRdb shows in-frame clones only, minus some. The repertoire includes roughly 10,000 clones, approximately 91% of them detected once, and approximately 1.1% sits in the top ten. The sample was CD4+ T cells sorted from blood. Receptors were obtained from a woman aged 18-29 years with rheumatoid arthritis. Both conserved end residues are part of each CDR3. D genes are given only for firm matches. Some rows mark clone size as missing; the rest say once, few, many or name a class of expanded clone.

>TRBD1|NA|TRBJ1-2|TRBV7-2
TGTGCCAGCAGCCCGGACAGGGCCAACTATGGCTACACCTTC
CASSPDRANYGYTF
>NA|NA|TRBJ2-3|TRBV7-9
TGTGCCAGCAGCTTAGCGGTTGAGGGTTGGACAGATACGCAGTATTTT
CASSLAVEGWTDTQYF
>NA|NA|TRBJ2-7|TRBV30
TGTGCCTCCGAGGGCACTGGTGGCTCCTACGAGCAGTACTTC
CASEGTGGSYEQYF
>TRBD2|NA|TRBJ2-1|TRBV10-3
TGTGCCATCAGGGGTAGCCTGGGGGGAGGGCTTAATGAGCAGTTCTTC
CAIRGSLGGGLNEQFF
>TRBD1|NA|TRBJ1-1|TRBV28
TGTGCCAGCAGTCCGGGACAGACTATGGCTGAAGCTTTCTTT
CASSPGQTMAEAFF
>TRBD1|NA|TRBJ1-1|TRBV7-2
TGTGCCAGCAGCCCTAGGGACAGGGATTCCACTGAAGCTTTCTTT
CASSPRDRDSTEAFF
>NA|NA|TRBJ2-7|TRBV7-2
TGTGCCAGCAGACCTAGTCCCCAAACCGGGGTCTACGAGCAGTACTTC
CASRPSPQTGVYEQYF
>NA|NA|TRBJ1-1|TRBV20-1
TGCAGTGCTAGCCCCGGTACTGAAGCTTTCTTT
CSASPGTEAFF
>NA|NA|TRBJ1-2|TRBV14
TGTGCCAGCAGCCAGGGGGGGTTCTATGGCTACACCTTC
CASSQGGFYGYTF
>TRBD2|NA|TRBJ2-3|TRBV9
TGTGCCAGCAGCCGGGAGGTGAGAGATACGCAGTATTTT
CASSREVRDTQYF
>NA|NA|TRBJ1-3|TRBV29-1
TGCAGCGTTGAGTCCAGGGGTGGCAACACCATATATTTT
CSVESRGGNTIYF
>NA|NA|TRBJ1-1|TRBV11-2
TGTGCCAGCAGCTTAGGGGGCTTCAACACTGAAGCTTTCTTT
CASSLGGFNTEAFF
>TRBD2|NA|TRBJ2-1|TRBV7-2
TGTGCCGGCAGCTTACAAGGGCTCGGACTAGCTGAGCAGTTCTTC
CAGSLQGLGLAEQFF
>NA|few|TRBJ1-6|TRBV6-6
TGTGCCAGCAGTTACTCAGAACTTAATTCACCCCTCCACTTT
CASSYSELNSPLHF
>TRBD1|NA|TRBJ1-4|TRBV18
TGTGCCAGCTCACCACGCCTAAGGACAGGGGGCATTGAAGAACTGTTTTTT
CASSPRLRTGGIEELFF
>TRBD2|NA|TRBJ2-1|TRBV10-3
TGTGCCATCAGCACTGAACTAGCGGGAAACAATGAGCAGTTCTTC
CAISTELAGNNEQFF
>NA|NA|TRBJ1-5|TRBV6-5
TGTGCCAGCAGTCAGGCCCCGAATCAGCCCCAGCATTTT
CASSQAPNQPQHF
>TRBD2|NA|TRBJ2-1|TRBV28
TGTGCCAGCAGTTCAGGGACCGGGCTAGCGGGAAGGAATGAGCAGTTCTTC
CASSSGTGLAGRNEQFF
>TRBD2|NA|TRBJ2-3|TRBV28
TGTGCCAGCAGTTTTGTGGTCGGAGCGGGAGTGGTAGATACGCAGTATTTT
CASSFVVGAGVVDTQYF
>NA|NA|TRBJ2-7|TRBV27
TGTGCCAGCAGTCGCGGGACGGATCGCTCCTACGAGCAGTACTTC
CASSRGTDRSYEQYF
>TRBD1|NA|TRBJ2-1|TRBV5-1
TGCGCCAGCAGCTTGGGGGGACAGTCCTACAATGAGCAGTTCTTC
CASSLGGQSYNEQFF